This is a list of T cell receptor beta chains from one sample in a study of cytomegalovirus exposure and HLA in healthy donors. Assay used: immunoSEQ multiplex PCR; TCRdb lists only in-frame clones, some missing. The sample comprises some 90,000 clones, about 80% of which are singletons, and approximately 5% rests with the top ten. The material sequenced was PBMCs. Every receptor here comes from a young man in good health and CMV-seropositive. Each CDR3 is given with its conserved first and last residue. Each record gives: J gene, clone size, D gene, V gene, CDR3 DNA, CDR3 protein. The D gene is left open where the match is weak. Clone sizes are given selectively: once, few, many, or a class where the clone is expanded.

>TRBJ1-6|few|-|TRBV5-6
TGTGCCAGCAGCTTGAAGGGGAGGGATTCACCCCTCCACTTT
CASSLKGRDSPLHF
>TRBJ2-1|-|-|TRBV10-3
TGTGCCATCAGTGAGTCGGGGAGTTACAATGAGCAGTTCTTC
CAISESGSYNEQFF
>TRBJ1-3|-|-|TRBV27
TGTGCCAGCAGTCCAAGGTACAGGACTGGAAACACCATATATTTT
CASSPRYRTGNTIYF
>TRBJ1-4|-|TRBD1|TRBV28
TGTGCCAGCAGAACGGGACAGCGTTGGGATGAAAAACTGTTTTTT
CASRTGQRWDEKLFF
>TRBJ1-2|-|-|TRBV5-1
TGCGCCAGCAGCCATACAGGATCTGCTGGCTACACCTTC
CASSHTGSAGYTF
>TRBJ2-5|-|-|TRBV10-3
TGTGCCATCAGTGAGTCCGAGGACGGGAAAGAGACCCAGTACTTC
CAISESEDGKETQYF
>TRBJ2-2|-|-|TRBV7-2
TGTGCCAGCACCCCAAGGACACAGAACACCGGGGAGCTGTTTTTT
CASTPRTQNTGELFF
>TRBJ1-3|-|-|TRBV28
TGTGCCAGCAGTTTACGTGGCGGCCCCTCTGGAAACACCATATATTTT
CASSLRGGPSGNTIYF
>TRBJ1-1|-|-|TRBV19
TGTGCCAGTAGTATCGAGGGGGTGGGCGGCACTGAAGCTTTCTTT
CASSIEGVGGTEAFF
>TRBJ2-7|-|TRBD2|TRBV4-3
TGCGCCAGCAGCCAAGGTCCCGGGAGGAACAACGAGCAGTACTTC
CASSQGPGRNNEQYF
>TRBJ1-5|-|TRBD1|TRBV5-5
TGTGCCAGCAGCTTCGGAGGCCTACAGGGGGCTGCGCAGCCCCAGCATTTT
CASSFGGLQGAAQPQHF
>TRBJ2-7|-|-|TRBV5-6
TGTGCCAGCAGCTTGGTACTAACTAGCTCCTACGAGCAGTACTTC
CASSLVLTSSYEQYF
>TRBJ2-2|-|TRBD2|TRBV2
TGTGCCAGCAGTGAGCTTGGACTAGCGGGAGACACCGGGGAGCTGTTTTTT
CASSELGLAGDTGELFF
>TRBJ1-4|-|-|TRBV7-2
TGTGCCAGCAGCCCGACAGGATCAAATGAAAAACTGTTTTTT
CASSPTGSNEKLFF
>TRBJ1-5|-|-|TRBV30
TGTGCCTGGACAGTAGGCAGGGATGGTCAGCCCCAGCATTTT
CAWTVGRDGQPQHF
>TRBJ2-2|once|-|TRBV9
TGTGCCAGCAGAACAGGGAACACCGGGGAGCTGTTTTTT
CASRTGNTGELFF
>TRBJ2-6|-|-|TRBV27
TGTGCCAGCCGGGCAGGGGACCACTCTGGGGCCAACGTCCTGACTTTC
CASRAGDHSGANVLTF
>TRBJ2-4|-|-|TRBV19
TGTGCCAGTAGTCTTAAAAACATTCAGTACTTC
CASSLKNIQYF
>TRBJ2-4|-|-|TRBV6-5
TGTGCCAGCAGTTCACCCGGGACCAAAAACATTCAGTACTTC
CASSSPGTKNIQYF
>TRBJ1-1|few|-|TRBV11-2
TGTGCCAGCACCAAGTATAGACAATTGGCCCGAGGGGGTGAAGCTTTCTTT
CASTKYRQLARGGEAFF
>TRBJ1-2|-|TRBD1|TRBV4-2
TGTGCCAGCAGCACCGCCGGGACAGCCTTCTATGGCTACACCTTC
CASSTAGTAFYGYTF
>TRBJ2-2|-|TRBD2|TRBV10-3
TGTGCCATCAGTGAGTGGACTAGCGGGATCACGAACACCGGGGAGCTGTTTTTT
CAISEWTSGITNTGELFF
>TRBJ1-1|-|-|TRBV11-2
TGTGCCAGCAGCTTCCAGGGGCCCACTGAAGCTTTCTTT
CASSFQGPTEAFF
>TRBJ1-5|-|-|TRBV19
TGTGCCAGTCAATATACGGGCAATCAGCCCCAGCATTTT
CASQYTGNQPQHF
>TRBJ2-2|-|-|TRBV27
TGTGCCAGCAGTTATAGTACCGGGGAGCTGTTTTTT
CASSYSTGELFF
>TRBJ2-3|few|TRBD2|TRBV29-1
TGCAGCGTTGTCCCCTCTAGCGGGAGGAGCACAGATACGCAGTATTTT
CSVVPSSGRSTDTQYF
>TRBJ2-7|-|TRBD2|TRBV4-3
TGCGCCAGCAGCCAAGGGAGCGGGAGAACTATGAACGAGCAGTACTTC
CASSQGSGRTMNEQYF
>TRBJ1-5|-|-|TRBV30
TGTGCCTGGAGTGGACAGTATAGCAATCAGCCCCAGCATTTT
CAWSGQYSNQPQHF
>TRBJ2-5|-|TRBD2|TRBV7-3
TGTGCCAGCAGCCGGACTAGTTTGGAGACCCAGTACTTC
CASSRTSLETQYF
>TRBJ1-4|-|-|TRBV6-5
TGTGCCAGCAGTTACATCGGCGGTGGAGAAAAACTGTTTTTT
CASSYIGGGEKLFF
>TRBJ2-5|-|-|TRBV13
TGTGCCAGCAGCTTAGGCCCGGCTGCGGGAGAGACCCAGTACTTC
CASSLGPAAGETQYF
>TRBJ2-3|-|-|TRBV2
TGTGCCAGCAGTGAGGGGCCCGGGGATACGCAGTATTTT
CASSEGPGDTQYF
>TRBJ2-5|-|-|TRBV7-2
TGTGCCAGCAGCCCACAGGGAAGTGGGACCCAGTACTTC
CASSPQGSGTQYF
>TRBJ1-1|few|-|TRBV6-1
TGTGCCAGCAGTAGACCTTCGGGGGCTGAAGCTTTCTTT
CASSRPSGAEAFF
>TRBJ2-7|few|TRBD2|TRBV5-4
TGTGCCAGCAGCTACTCTAGCGGGAGGATCCTGATCGAGCAGTACTTC
CASSYSSGRILIEQYF
>TRBJ2-2|-|-|TRBV7-6
TGTGCCAGCAGCTTAAGCCCAAGCGGGGAGCTGTTTTTT
CASSLSPSGELFF
>TRBJ1-5|-|TRBD1|TRBV13
TGTGCCAGCAGCTTAGGCGGGACAGGGGATCAGCCCCAGCATTTT
CASSLGGTGDQPQHF
>TRBJ2-3|-|-|TRBV28
TGTGCCAGCAGCCAGACTAGTGGCACAGATACGCAGTATTTT
CASSQTSGTDTQYF
>TRBJ2-3|-|-|TRBV29-1
TGCAGCGTTGAAGTTTCGGGGGATACGCAGTATTTT
CSVEVSGDTQYF
>TRBJ2-4|-|TRBD1|TRBV6-5
TGTGCCAGCGTTGAACCCGGGACAGGGGGACGCATTCAGTACTTC
CASVEPGTGGRIQYF
>TRBJ2-1|-|-|TRBV30
TGTGCCTGGAGTACAGGGAGAATCTACAATGAGCAGTTCTTC
CAWSTGRIYNEQFF
>TRBJ2-2|-|-|TRBV7-9
TGTGCCTCCTCCAGTTACACCGGGGAGCTGTTTTTT
CASSSYTGELFF